A selection of T cell receptor beta chains follows, all from one sample in a study of T cell responses to AZD1222 COVID-19 vaccine. Only in-frame clones appear in the TCRdb table, and some are missing; sequencing was by immunoSEQ multiplex PCR. The profile shows 110,000 to 150,000 clones, about nine tenths of them singletons. Material: peripheral blood, obtained 28 days after the second AZD1222 dose. Every receptor here comes from an adult who received the AZD1222 COVID-19 vaccine. Both conserved end residues are part of each CDR3. Fields, in order: clone size, V gene, J gene, D gene, CDR3 protein, CDR3 DNA. A D gene is named only where the DNA matches it firmly. Rows give clone size only sometimes, using once, few, many, or a class for an expanded clone.

many	TRBV19	TRBJ2-7	TRBD2	CASSHRGDYEQYF	TGTGCCAGTAGCCACCGGGGGGACTACGAGCAGTACTTC
few	TRBV24-1	TRBJ2-1	NA	CATSDSDRFYNEQFF	TGTGCCACCAGTGACTCCGACAGGTTCTACAATGAGCAGTTCTTC
NA	TRBV9	TRBJ2-1	TRBD2	CASSVELAGNEQFF	TGTGCCAGCAGCGTAGAACTAGCGGGAAATGAGCAGTTCTTC
once	TRBV30	TRBJ2-6	NA	CAWRVRVSELFNSGANVLTF	TGTGCCTGGAGAGTCCGGGTTTCAGAACTTTTTAACTCTGGGGCCAACGTCCTGACTTTC
NA	TRBV24-1	TRBJ2-3	NA	CATSERDGQYMGTDTQYF	TGTGCCACCAGTGAGCGGGACGGGCAATATATGGGCACAGATACGCAGTATTTT
NA	TRBV12-5	TRBJ1-1	NA	CASGSPTEAFF	TGTGCTAGTGGTTCCCCCACTGAAGCTTTCTTT
NA	TRBV5-6	TRBJ2-4	TRBD1	CASSRGQGAKNIQYF	TGTGCCAGCAGTCGGGGACAGGGGGCAAAAAACATTCAGTACTTC
NA	TRBV2	TRBJ2-7	NA	CASSEDLGGQYF	TGTGCCAGCAGTGAAGACCTCGGGGGGCAGTACTTC
NA	TRBV19	TRBJ1-3	NA	CASSIAGTSGNTIYF	TGTGCCAGTAGTATCGCAGGGACCTCTGGAAACACCATATATTTT
once	TRBV12-3/TRBV12-4	TRBJ2-5	NA	CASSEAPKTQYF	TGTGCCAGCAGTGAAGCCCCTAAGACCCAGTACTTC
NA	TRBV5-5	TRBJ2-1	NA	CASSFISGNEQFF	TGTGCCAGCAGCTTCATTTCAGGGAATGAGCAGTTCTTC
NA	TRBV19	TRBJ2-1	TRBD2	CASTLNREGQYEQFF	TGTGCCAGTACCCTCAACCGGGAGGGCCAGTATGAGCAGTTCTTC
NA	TRBV7-9	TRBJ1-5	NA	CASSSRGQPQHF	TGTGCCAGCAGCTCCCGTGGTCAGCCCCAGCATTTT
NA	TRBV9	TRBJ2-1	NA	CASSVVGREADEQFF	TGTGCCAGCAGCGTAGTGGGCAGGGAAGCGGATGAGCAGTTCTTC
NA	TRBV21-1	TRBJ1-4	NA	CARPALGNEKLFF	TGTGCCAGGCCGGCGTTGGGAAATGAAAAACTGTTTTTT
NA	TRBV3-1/TRBV3-2	TRBJ2-2	NA	CASSAPRGAGGTGELFF	TGTGCCAGCAGCGCGCCCCGAGGGGCCGGGGGCACCGGGGAGCTGTTTTTT
NA	TRBV3-1/TRBV3-2	TRBJ2-1	NA	CASSQGGPGDEQFF	TGTGCCAGCAGCCAAGGGGGCCCTGGGGATGAGCAGTTCTTC
many	TRBV4-2	TRBJ2-1	TRBD2	CASSQETSGSYNEQFF	TGTGCCAGCAGCCAAGAGACTAGCGGGAGCTACAATGAGCAGTTCTTC
NA	TRBV6-2/TRBV6-3	TRBJ2-7	TRBD1	CASTPSKILPTGQDEQYF	TGTGCCAGCACCCCGTCGAAGATCCTTCCGACAGGACAGGACGAGCAGTACTTC
NA	TRBV19	TRBJ1-3	NA	CASSIAPFGVSGNTIYF	TGTGCCAGTAGTATAGCGCCTTTTGGGGTCTCTGGAAACACCATATATTTT
NA	TRBV7-2	TRBJ1-1	NA	CASSFQGFETEAFF	TGTGCCAGCAGCTTCCAGGGTTTCGAGACTGAAGCTTTCTTT
NA	TRBV9	TRBJ1-2	TRBD1	CASSVNTGDKGGRYTF	TGTGCCAGCAGCGTAAATACAGGGGACAAAGGGGGCCGGTACACCTTC
NA	TRBV19	TRBJ2-1	NA	CASSADGSSYNEQFF	TGTGCCAGTAGTGCGGACGGAAGCTCCTACAATGAGCAGTTCTTC
once	TRBV9	TRBJ1-2	TRBD1	CASSVGTRETGASTF	TGTGCCAGCAGCGTAGGCACCAGGGAGACAGGGGCGTCCACCTTC
NA	TRBV18	TRBJ2-5	TRBD1	CASSPRDRGHETQYF	TGTGCCAGCTCACCACGGGACAGGGGGCACGAGACCCAGTACTTC
NA	TRBV9	TRBJ1-1	NA	CASSATDRWTEAFF	TGTGCCAGCAGCGCCACAGATAGGTGGACTGAAGCTTTCTTT
NA	TRBV19	TRBJ1-5	NA	CASSHREGQPQHF	TGTGCCAGCTCTCACAGGGAAGGCCAGCCCCAGCATTTT
NA	TRBV5-1	TRBJ2-1	TRBD1	CASSPRQGVGEQFF	TGCGCCAGCAGCCCGAGACAGGGGGTTGGTGAGCAGTTCTTC
NA	TRBV28	TRBJ1-1	NA	CASSLGGWGTEAFF	TGTGCCAGCAGTTTAGGGGGATGGGGCACTGAAGCTTTCTTT
NA	TRBV28	TRBJ1-5	TRBD1	CASSFPDRGRNQPQHF	TGTGCCAGCAGTTTCCCCGACAGGGGGAGGAATCAGCCCCAGCATTTT
NA	TRBV2	TRBJ1-6	TRBD1	CASSANLGTGEGSPLHF	TGTGCCAGCAGTGCCAACCTCGGGACAGGGGAAGGCTCACCCCTCCACTTT
few	TRBV7-3	TRBJ2-2	TRBD2	CASSPNGLAENTGELFF	TGTGCCAGCAGCCCGAACGGACTAGCGGAGAACACCGGGGAGCTGTTTTTT
NA	TRBV11-2	TRBJ1-1	NA	CASSRLYTEAFF	TGTGCCAGCAGCCGTTTGTACACTGAAGCTTTCTTT
NA	TRBV28	TRBJ1-2	NA	CASRTTVYGYTF	TGTGCCAGCAGAACCACGGTGTATGGCTACACCTTC
once	TRBV18	TRBJ1-2	NA	CASSPDKDYGYTF	TGTGCCAGCTCTCCCGACAAGGACTATGGCTACACCTTC
once	TRBV13	TRBJ1-4	NA	CASSTRGGEKLFF	TGTGCCAGCAGCACCAGGGGTGGTGAAAAACTGTTTTTT
once	TRBV24-1	TRBJ1-2	NA	CATSLGVGYGYTF	TGTGCCACCAGCCTTGGTGTTGGCTATGGCTACACCTTC
NA	TRBV18	TRBJ2-2	NA	CASSPLTNTGELFF	TGTGCCAGCTCACCTCTAACAAACACCGGGGAGCTGTTTTTT
NA	TRBV5-1	TRBJ1-2	NA	CASSQTGPGSYGYTF	TGCGCCAGCAGCCAGACAGGCCCGGGGAGCTATGGCTACACCTTC
NA	TRBV30	TRBJ2-5	NA	CAWSVDWGHQETQYF	TGTGCCTGGAGTGTAGACTGGGGCCACCAAGAGACCCAGTACTTC
NA	TRBV12-3/TRBV12-4	TRBJ2-1	TRBD2	CASSWGGEQFF	TGTGCCAGCAGTTGGGGGGGAGAGCAGTTCTTC
NA	TRBV6-5	TRBJ1-1	NA	CASSPRTDNTEAFF	TGTGCCAGCAGTCCACGGACAGACAACACTGAAGCTTTCTTT
NA	TRBV28	TRBJ2-7	NA	CASSLGHPSSYEQYF	TGTGCCAGCAGTTTGGGGCACCCGAGCTCCTACGAGCAGTACTTC
NA	TRBV2	TRBJ1-2	NA	CASSDSGYGYTF	TGTGCCAGCAGTGATTCGGGCTATGGCTACACCTTC
NA	TRBV10-2	TRBJ2-1	NA	CASTEGRVRGEQFF	TGCGCCAGCACCGAGGGAAGGGTGAGGGGTGAGCAGTTCTTC
NA	TRBV19	TRBJ1-2	NA	CASSSGERGDYGYTF	TGTGCCAGTAGCTCGGGAGAACGAGGGGACTATGGCTACACCTTC
NA	TRBV5-4	TRBJ1-6	NA	CASSLSLNSYNSPLHF	TGTGCCAGCAGCTTGTCCCTGAACTCCTATAATTCACCCCTCCACTTT
NA	TRBV7-2	TRBJ2-1	TRBD2	CASSFVREGLNEQFF	TGTGCCAGCAGCTTCGTGCGGGAGGGATTAAATGAGCAGTTCTTC
NA	TRBV7-2	TRBJ1-2	NA	CASSPAGQFYGYTF	TGTGCCAGCAGCCCTGCGGGGCAGTTCTATGGCTACACCTTC
NA	TRBV7-9	TRBJ1-4	NA	CASSLGGNEKLFF	TGTGCCAGCAGCTTAGGGGGGAATGAAAAACTGTTTTTT
NA	TRBV28	TRBJ1-2	TRBD1	CASTSTGGYGYTF	TGTGCCAGCACCTCGACAGGGGGCTATGGCTACACCTTC
NA	TRBV9	TRBJ2-7	NA	CASNRNPGDYEQYF	TGTGCCAGCAACCGAAATCCGGGGGATTACGAGCAGTACTTC